These T cell receptor beta chains were read from a single sample in a study of cytomegalovirus exposure and HLA in healthy donors. The data were produced by immunoSEQ multiplex PCR, yet TCRdb's version contains in-frame clones alone and is incomplete. The sample yields approximately 110,000 clones, about 68% seen once. Specimen: PBMCs. The receptors here all came from a middle-aged woman in good health and CMV-seropositive. Each CDR3 is given with its conserved first and last residue. A D gene is named only where the DNA matches it firmly. Clone size is shown for a subset of rows, as once, few, many or a class of expanded clone.

TRBV5-1	TRBJ1-2	TRBD1	once	TGCGCCAGCAGCCTATCGGGACAGGGGGCAAGTGGCTACACCTTC	CASSLSGQGASGYTF
TRBV5-8	TRBJ2-1	TRBD1	.	TGTGCCAGCAGCGGCCGGGACAGGGGAGTCAATGAGCAGTTCTTC	CASSGRDRGVNEQFF
TRBV10-3	TRBJ2-1	.	.	TGTGCCATCAGTGAGCAGGGATCCTACAATGAGCAGTTCTTC	CAISEQGSYNEQFF
TRBV7-9	TRBJ2-2	.	.	TGTGCCAGCAGGCCAGGGTTGTCCGGGGAGCTGTTTTTT	CASRPGLSGELFF
TRBV9	TRBJ2-7	TRBD1	.	TGTGCCAGCAGCGGGGACAGTACCTACGAGCAGTACTTC	CASSGDSTYEQYF
TRBV7-3	TRBJ1-1	.	.	TGTGCCAGCAGCTTAAAACAGAACACTGAAGCTTTCTTT	CASSLKQNTEAFF
TRBV9	TRBJ2-5	.	.	TGTGCCAGCAGCGTAGGAGGGGGGGCAGAGACCCAGTACTTC	CASSVGGGAETQYF
TRBV19	TRBJ2-1	.	once	TGTGCCAGTAGCCCCTTTACTTACGACACTCTCTCCTACAATGAGCAGTTCTTC	CASSPFTYDTLSYNEQFF
TRBV5-5	TRBJ1-2	.	.	TGTGCCAGCAGCTTGGCCCCGGGGGGGACCTATGGCTACACCTTC	CASSLAPGGTYGYTF
TRBV2	TRBJ2-5	.	.	TGTGCCAGCAGGGGGGGCCCGGGGGGTACCCAGTACTTC	CASRGGPGGTQYF
TRBV2	TRBJ2-5	TRBD2	.	TGTGCCAGCAGTGCGGGACTAGCGAGGGGGGAAGAGACCCAGTACTTC	CASSAGLARGEETQYF
TRBV5-1	TRBJ2-1	.	.	TGCGCCAGCAGCTCAACTTCGTACAATGAGCAGTTCTTC	CASSSTSYNEQFF
TRBV27	TRBJ2-1	TRBD2	.	TGTGCCAGCACGCCGGGACTACCATACAATGAGCAGTTCTTC	CASTPGLPYNEQFF
TRBV5-4	TRBJ2-3	.	.	TGTGCCAGCAGCTTGTCCGTGGGAGGCACAGATACGCAGTATTTT	CASSLSVGGTDTQYF
TRBV5-6	TRBJ1-4	TRBD1	.	TGTGCCAGCAGCTTGTGGGGGACAGGGGCCCCAACTAATGAAAAACTGTTTTTT	CASSLWGTGAPTNEKLFF
TRBV27	TRBJ2-1	TRBD2	.	TGTGCCAGCCTCGGACTAGGAGTGGGGAATGAGCAGTTCTTC	CASLGLGVGNEQFF
TRBV30	TRBJ1-1	TRBD1	.	TGTGCCTGGATGGGACAGGGGGCTGTTACTGAAGCTTTCTTT	CAWMGQGAVTEAFF
TRBV18	TRBJ2-2	.	.	TGTGCCAGCTCACCACTCACGGTAGAGAACACCGGGGAGCTGTTTTTT	CASSPLTVENTGELFF
TRBV5-6	TRBJ2-7	.	.	TGTGCCAGCAGCTTGTTGTCCGGCTCCCGAGGCGAGCAGTACTTC	CASSLLSGSRGEQYF
TRBV19	TRBJ1-1	.	.	TGTGCCACCCAATACAACATGAACACTGAAGCTTTCTTT	CATQYNMNTEAFF
TRBV12-5	TRBJ1-5	.	.	TGTGCTAGTGGTTTAGGGGGGGGTAGCAATCAGCCCCAGCATTTT	CASGLGGGSNQPQHF
TRBV9	TRBJ2-2	TRBD1	once	TGTGCCAGCAGCGAGGGGACAGGGGGCAGGGACGGGGAGCTGTTTTTT	CASSEGTGGRDGELFF
TRBV2	TRBJ2-2	.	.	TGTGCCAGCAGTGTGGGCCCCGGGATGGACACCGGGGAGCTGTTTTTT	CASSVGPGMDTGELFF
TRBV7-7	TRBJ2-1	TRBD2	.	TGTGCTAGCAGCTTAGTGGCGGGGGTCTACAATGAGCAGTTCTTC	CASSLVAGVYNEQFF
TRBV5-1	TRBJ2-7	.	.	TGCGCCAGCAGCGGTAGCGGAGCTGGGGCCTACGAGCAGTACTTC	CASSGSGAGAYEQYF
TRBV4-3	TRBJ1-2	TRBD1	.	TGCGCCAGCAGCCAAGAGGTGGGGACAGGGGGAGGCTACACCTTC	CASSQEVGTGGGYTF
TRBV7-8	TRBJ1-3	.	.	TGTGCCAGCAGCTTACAGGCGAATGGAAACACCATATATTTT	CASSLQANGNTIYF
TRBV5-1	TRBJ2-5	TRBD2	.	TGCGCCAGCAGCTTGGGGTGGGGGACCGCGGGAGGAGAGACCCAGTACTTC	CASSLGWGTAGGETQYF
TRBV4-1	TRBJ1-5	TRBD1	.	TGCGCCAGCAGCCAACCCCAGGGGGATCAGCCCCAGCATTTT	CASSQPQGDQPQHF
TRBV13	TRBJ2-3	TRBD2	.	TGTGCCAGCAGCTCGGCTTATGGAGCCGGGACTAGCGGGAGGAACCCGGCAGATACGCAGTATTTT	CASSSAYGAGTSGRNPADTQYF
TRBV19	TRBJ2-3	.	.	TGTGCCAGTAGTGTACAGGGCCAGTTTGGCACAGATACGCAGTATTTT	CASSVQGQFGTDTQYF
TRBV5-1	TRBJ2-7	TRBD1	.	TGCGCCAGCAGCTTTGGACAGGGTCGGGACGAGCAGTACTTC	CASSFGQGRDEQYF
TRBV5-6	TRBJ2-1	TRBD1	.	TGTGCCAGCAGCTGGAAGACCGGGACAGGTAGGAATGAGCAGTTCTTC	CASSWKTGTGRNEQFF
TRBV9	TRBJ2-3	TRBD2	.	TGTGCCAGCAGCGTAGGAGCTAGCGGGATGCTCACAGATACGCAGTATTTT	CASSVGASGMLTDTQYF
TRBV7-2	TRBJ2-5	.	.	TGTGCCAGCAGTTACGGGGGGCGTGAGACCCAGTACTTC	CASSYGGRETQYF
TRBV7-3	TRBJ2-5	TRBD2	.	TGTGCCAGCAGCCTAGCGGGGGGGGACAAAGAGACCCAGTACTTC	CASSLAGGDKETQYF
TRBV6-1	TRBJ2-7	.	.	TGTGCCAGCAGGCGGAACCATGCCTACGAGCAGTACTTC	CASRRNHAYEQYF
TRBV7-9	TRBJ1-4	TRBD1	.	TGTGCCAGCAGCTTAGGCGGGACAGGTCATGAAAAACTGTTTTTT	CASSLGGTGHEKLFF
TRBV18	TRBJ1-2	.	.	TGTGCCAGCTCACCAGCCAGGGGAACAAGCGGCTACACCTTC	CASSPARGTSGYTF
TRBV2	TRBJ1-2	TRBD1	few	TGTGCCGGCAGGGGGCTCTTGGCTCCGTATGGCTACACCTTC	CAGRGLLAPYGYTF
TRBV7-2	TRBJ1-2	.	once	TGTGCCAGCAGCTCCCAGGTGAACTATGGCTACACCTTC	CASSSQVNYGYTF
TRBV11-2	TRBJ1-5	TRBD1	.	TGTGCCAGCAGCAGACAGGGTCAGCCCCAGCATTTT	CASSRQGQPQHF
TRBV6-1	TRBJ2-7	.	.	TGTGCCAGCAGTTTAGTGAGAAGTTCCTACGAGCAGTACTTC	CASSLVRSSYEQYF
TRBV14	TRBJ2-7	TRBD2	.	TGTGCCAGCAGCTTTAGTGGCGGGAGCAACTACGAGCAGTACTTC	CASSFSGGSNYEQYF
TRBV30	TRBJ1-5	.	.	TGTGCCTGGAGCGGGGGGGCCGATCAGCCCCAGCATTTT	CAWSGGADQPQHF
TRBV21-1	TRBJ2-7	.	.	TGTGCCAGCAGCTATAGGACAGGGTCAGCCGAGCAGTACTTC	CASSYRTGSAEQYF
TRBV6-1	TRBJ2-6	.	.	TGTGCCAGCAGTGAAGCGCGCGTGTCCGGGGCCAACGTCCTGACTTTC	CASSEARVSGANVLTF
TRBV4-3	TRBJ1-2	.	.	TGCGCCAGCAGCCAAGATGTGGTCACAACTAACTATGGCTACACCTTC	CASSQDVVTTNYGYTF
TRBV4-1	TRBJ2-1	TRBD2	.	TGCGCCAGCAGCCGGGGGTTGCTAGCGGAAAAGGGCAATGAGCAGTTCTTC	CASSRGLLAEKGNEQFF
TRBV10-3	TRBJ2-5	.	.	TGTGCCGCAGGGCCAGAGGAGACCCAGTACTTC	CAAGPEETQYF
TRBV7-7	TRBJ2-7	.	.	TGTGCTAGCAGCTTAAGCGGCGGAGAGCAGTACTTC	CASSLSGGEQYF
TRBV5-1	TRBJ2-1	.	.	TGCGCCAGCAGCTGGGCGGGGGCCTCCTACAATGAGCAGTTCTTC	CASSWAGASYNEQFF
TRBV2	TRBJ2-5	.	.	TGTGCCAGCAGTGAAGAGACAGGCGCAAAAAAAGAGACCCAGTACTTC	CASSEETGAKKETQYF